This T cell receptor (beta chain) was identified in a study of T-cell reconstitution after alpha-beta-depleted transplantation in children. During its preparation, the TCRbeta library received unique molecular identifiers. TCRdb recomputed calls from the PCR reads with MiXCR, one row per CDR3 protein. Of hundreds of thousands of distinct CDR3 sequences in the sample, about 10% are singletons; the top ten hold around 4%. The CDR3 is 17 amino acids. Looked up from germline, CDR1 is SQVTM and CDR2 is ANQGSEA. Trimming at V came to 5 bases and at J to 4 bases, leaving 10 bases not matched to a gene. The specimen was PBMCs from the stem cell graft donor, collected from the stem cell graft. The rearrangement joins TRBV29-1 to TRBJ2-1; TRBD2 agrees at 14 bases. The receptor's source is a human donor who donated a stem cell graft to a child with acute myeloid leukemia. CDR3 sequence (DNA): TGCAGCGTTATTGGACTAGCGGGAGGCCCGTCTTACAATGAGCAGTTCTTC. Its translation: CSVIGLAGGPSYNEQFF.